The 30 T cell receptor beta chains presented below share a single source sample, sequenced in a study of Tregs in tolerant kidney transplant recipients. TCRdb's table, derived via immunoSEQ multiplex PCR, lists solely in-frame clones and lacks some. The sample consists of roughly 70,000 clones, 84% of them appearing once. Material: CD4+ T cells from blood. Receptors originate from a human donor in good health.

The chain combines TRBV11-2 with TRBJ2-2; possible D gene TRBD2, 6 bases. V was pared by 5 bases and J by 0 bases, with 16 bases between. Germline V gene data show CDR1 as SGHAT and CDR2 as FQNNGV. The CDR3 is 17 amino acids. CDR3 sequence reads: CASSPRLATANTGELFF. In DNA form, the CDR3 reads TGTGCCAGCAGCCCAAGGCTAGCGACCGCGAACACCGGGGAGCTGTTTTTT.

This rearrangement joins TRBV5-1 to TRBJ2-5; weak D call: TRBD1 (5 bases). V shed 2 bases and J shed 4 bases, with 9 bases lying between them. Germline values: CDR1 SGHRS, CDR2 YFSETQ. The CDR3 has 13 residues. CDR3 nucleotide sequence: TGCGCCAGCAGCTTAGGGGTTTCAGAGACCCAGTACTTC. Translated, it gives CASSLGVSETQYF.

V is TRBV5-1 and J is TRBJ2-3; weak D call: TRBD2 (6 bases). V gave up 7 bases and J gave up 2 bases, with 11 bases separating them. The CDR3 totals 13 residues. Germline lookup yields CDR1 SGHRS and CDR2 YFSETQ. CDR3 DNA: TGCGCCAGCGGGGACTCGATCACAGATACGCAGTATTTT. This sequence encodes CASGDSITDTQYF. The full variable domain, completed using reference TRBV5-1 and TRBJ2-3, is KAGVTQTPRYLIKTRGQQVTLSCSPISGHRSVSWYQQTPGQGLQFLFEYFSETQRNKGNFPGRFSGRQFSNSRSEMNVSTLELGDSALYLCASGDSITDTQYFGPGTRLTVL.

This chain links TRBV29-1 with TRBJ2-3; 7 nucleotides agree with TRBD2. The germline gives CDR1 SQVTM, CDR2 ANQGSEA. V gave up 6 bases and J gave up 0 bases; unmatched junction bases: 3. The CDR3 consists of 13 residues. The CDR3 loop reads CSVRRGSTDTQYF. The CDR3 bases are TGCAGCGTGAGGCGGGGGAGCACAGATACGCAGTATTTT.

The chain carries TRBV29-1 and TRBJ2-7; 7 bases fit TRBD2. Losses at the gene ends were 4 bases for V and 2 bases for J; bases not matched to a gene: 14. The CDR3 sequence is 16 residues long. CDR1 and CDR2 from the germline V gene are SQVTM and ANQGSEA. The CDR3 loop reads CSVVGGPGRVPYEQYF. CDR3 DNA: TGCAGCGTTGTCGGCGGTCCGGGGAGGGTACCCTACGAGCAGTACTTC.

This chain links TRBV4-3 with TRBJ1-2; 8 bases are shared with TRBD1. V was clipped by 6 bases and J by 8 bases; unmatched bases: 14. The CDR3 length is 15 residues. Per germline, CDR1 LGHNA and CDR2 YSLEER. The DNA for the CDR3 is TGCGCCAGCAGACAAAAGCACTGGACAGGGAGCGGCTACACCTTC. This gives the protein CASRQKHWTGSGYTF.

The rearrangement links TRBV7-2 to TRBJ2-7; no reliable D call. This CDR3 contains 15 residues. The V gene's germline CDR1 is SGHTA and CDR2 FQGNSA. Trimming removed 1 base from V and 7 bases from J, with 17 bases in between. The DNA of the CDR3 is TGTGCCAGCAGCTTAGTTGTTAGCAGACCCTGGGAGCAGTACTTC. Translated: CASSLVVSRPWEQYF.

The chain employs TRBV19 and TRBJ1-3; tentatively, D is TRBD1 (6 bases). V lost 5 bases, J lost 1 base, and 15 bases lay in between. CDR1 and CDR2 (germline): LNHDA, SQIVND (reference sequence). The CDR3 consists of 16 residues. For the CDR3, the DNA is TGTGCCAGTAGTCTTCTTTTGGGGGCATCTGGAAACACCATATATTTT. Encoded protein: CASSLLLGASGNTIYF.

The chain employs TRBV5-4 and TRBJ1-3, with D unclear. The V gene's germline CDR1 is SGHNT and CDR2 YYREEE (reference sequence). CDR3 length equals 16 residues. V gave up 4 bases and J gave up 0 bases, with 14 bases separating them. CDR3 loop: CASSQALTFSGNTIYF. The CDR3 region has the DNA TGTGCCAGCAGCCAAGCTTTGACCTTCTCTGGAAACACCATATATTTT.

This clone came up a few times. V usage is TRBV7-3 and J usage is TRBJ1-1; D is undetermined. Trimming shortened V by 5 bases and J by 4 bases, and 11 bases separated the two germline ends. Germline loops: CDR1 SGHTA, CDR2 FQGTGA. This CDR3 region has 13 residues. CDR3 bases: TGTGCCAGCAGCCGAGGATGGGGCACTGAAGCTTTCTTT. Translating gives CASSRGWGTEAFF. The full variable domain, in which reference TRBV7-3 and TRBJ1-1 provide the parts outside the CDR3, is GAGVSQTPSNKVTEKGKYVELRCDPISGHTALYWYRQSLGQGPEFLIYFQGTGAADDSGLPNDRFFAVRPEGSVSTLKIQRTERGDSAVYLCASSRGWGTEAFFGQGTRLTVV.

The gene calls are TRBV7-9 and TRBJ1-1; a weak D match, TRBD1 (5 bases). Looked up from germline, CDR1 is SEHNR and CDR2 is FQNEAQ (reference sequence). V shed 2 bases and J shed 2 bases, with 12 bases lying between them. This CDR3 contains 15 residues. CDR3 bases: TGTGCCAGCAGCTTACAGGGTCGCGGTAACACTGAAGCTTTCTTT. Translating gives CASSLQGRGNTEAFF. The full variable domain, in which reference TRBV7-9 and TRBJ1-1 provide the parts outside the CDR3, is DTGVSQNPRHKITKRGQNVTFRCDPISEHNRLYWYRQTLGQGPEFLTYFQNEAQLEKSRLLSDRFSAERPKGSFSTLEIQRTEQGDSAMYLCASSLQGRGNTEAFFGQGTRLTVV.

The chain has TRBV7-3 and TRBJ2-7, with 8 bases that match TRBD1. Germline V gene data show CDR1 as SGHTA and CDR2 as FQGTGA. J was trimmed by 6 bases and V by 5 bases; bases with no gene match: 9. The CDR3 has 14 residues. CDR3 sequence reads: CASSTEDRVFEQYF. In DNA, the CDR3 is TGTGCCAGCAGCACAGAGGACAGGGTTTTCGAGCAGTACTTC.

This sequence joins TRBV18 and TRBJ2-7; D unresolved. The CDR3 covers 13 residues. The germline V and J ends were trimmed by 0 bases and 5 bases, with 8 bases remaining between them. Germline loops: CDR1 KGHSH, CDR2 LQKENI. CDR3 DNA: TGTGCCAGCTCACCACCGACAAGAAACGAGCAGTACTTC. Its translation: CASSPPTRNEQYF.

The sample holds a few counts of this clone. This chain connects TRBV10-3 to TRBJ2-1; 9 bases fit TRBD2. V gave up 3 bases and J gave up 6 bases; unmatched junction bases: 9. The CDR3 is 16 amino acids. Germline loops: CDR1 ENHRY, CDR2 SYGVKD. Here the CDR3 DNA reads TGTGCCATCAGTGATAGCGGGAGAATTTATAGCAATGAGCAGTTCTTC. Protein sequence: CAISDSGRIYSNEQFF.

The rearrangement links TRBV15 to TRBJ2-7, with TRBD1 matching over 8 bases. V dropped 1 base and J dropped 5; count of bases not matched to a gene: 7. From germline, CDR1 is LNHNV and CDR2 YYDKDF (reference sequence). The CDR3 is made up of 15 amino acids. The CDR3 bases are TGTGCCACCAGCAGAGGTTGGGACAGGAGGAACGAGCAGTACTTC. Encoded protein: CATSRGWDRRNEQYF.

J is TRBJ1-3 and V is TRBV5-4; TRBD1 matches at 9 bases. This CDR3 comprises 16 residues. Per the germline V gene, CDR1 is SGHNT and CDR2 is YYREEE (reference sequence). V lost 4 bases and J lost 2; bases outside the gene matches: 7. The CDR3 DNA reads as TGTGCCAGCAGCCCGCAGGGACAGGGACCTGGAAACACCATATATTTT. Protein sequence: CASSPQGQGPGNTIYF. Full variable domain (rest looked up from reference TRBV5-4 and TRBJ1-3): ETGVTQSPTHLIKTRGQQVTLRCSSQSGHNTVSWYQQALGQGPQFIFQYYREEENGRGNFPPRFSGLQFPNYSSELNVNALELDDSALYLCASSPQGQGPGNTIYFGEGSWLTVV.

The CDR3: CASSLVPAGLNNEKLFF. CDR3 coding DNA: TGTGCCAGCAGCTTAGTACCCGCGGGGCTGAATAATGAAAAACTGTTTTTT. V is TRBV7-2 and J is TRBJ1-4; a weak D match, TRBD1 (5 bases). Trimming stripped 1 base from V and 4 bases from J, with 16 bases between. This CDR3 is 17 amino acids long. CDR1 is SGHTA and CDR2 is FQGNSA in the germline V gene.

The chain uses TRBV18 and TRBJ2-3, with D hard to call. Trimming cost V 0 bases and J 6 bases, with 13 bases left between them. CDR1 is KGHSH and CDR2 is LQKENI in the germline V gene. The CDR3 spans 15 residues. The CDR3 spells CASSPPSRARDTQYF. CDR3 nucleotides: TGTGCCAGCTCACCACCTAGCCGGGCCCGCGATACGCAGTATTTT.

The chain carries TRBV2 and TRBJ1-4, with TRBD1 matching 9 bases. Germline V CDR1 and CDR2: SNHLY, FYNNEI. CDR3 size: 14 residues. V shed 7 bases and J 8 bases; nucleotides not matched to a gene: 8. CDR3 residues: CASKLGQGEEKLFF. Here the CDR3 DNA reads TGTGCCAGCAAGCTGGGACAGGGCGAGGAAAAACTGTTTTTT.

This chain connects TRBV10-3 to TRBJ1-1; 8 nucleotides agree with TRBD1. Unmatched junction bases numbered 10, after V lost 6 bases and J lost 4 bases. CDR1 and CDR2 from the germline V gene are ENHRY and SYGVKD. The CDR3 contains 15 residues. The CDR3 DNA follows: TGTGCCATCAGCCCGGACAGGGAGTGGGTCACTGAAGCTTTCTTT. This gives the protein CAISPDREWVTEAFF.

The gene calls are TRBV2 and TRBJ1-3, with 7 bases fitting TRBD1. Trimming removed 6 bases from V and 1 base from J; junction bases left unmatched: 12. Germline CDR1 and CDR2: SNHLY and FYNNEI. The CDR3 is 17 amino acids. This CDR3 is CASRTLRDRSSGNTIYF. The CDR3 DNA is TGTGCCAGCAGAACGCTCCGGGACAGAAGTTCTGGAAACACCATATATTTT.

CDR3 residues: CASSGTSGEDTQYF. Here the CDR3 DNA reads TGTGCCAGCAGCGGGACTAGCGGGGAAGATACGCAGTATTTT. V and J are TRBV2 and TRBJ2-3, with 13 bases fitting TRBD2. CDR1 is SNHLY and CDR2 is FYNNEI in the germline V gene. The J segment lost 5 bases and the V segment lost 6 bases, leaving 2 bases of the junction unmatched. The CDR3 extends over 14 amino acids.

The chain recombines TRBV7-9 with TRBJ2-3; TRBD2 aligns across 10 bases. V trimming: 6 bases; J trimming: 1 base; junction bases outside the gene matches: 4. This CDR3 is 15 amino acids long. Looked up from germline, CDR1 is SEHNR and CDR2 is FQNEAQ (reference sequence). CDR3: CASSSGTSGTDTQYF. CDR3 DNA sequence: TGTGCCAGCAGTTCCGGGACTAGCGGCACAGATACGCAGTATTTT.

The chain recombines TRBV5-1 with TRBJ2-7; D remains ambiguous. CDR1 and CDR2 from the germline V gene are SGHRS and YFSETQ. The V end lost 5 bases, the J end lost 0 bases, and 12 bases lay between the germline ends. The CDR3 length is 14 residues. CDR3 residues: CASSLLTSSYEQYF. The CDR3 DNA is TGCGCCAGCAGTCTACTAACAAGCTCCTACGAGCAGTACTTC.

On this clone itself: The junction shows a germline mismatch at one end, possibly a read error. This chain connects TRBV30 to TRBJ2-5; TRBD2 matches 10 bases. From germline, CDR1 is GTSNPN and CDR2 SVGIG (reference sequence). The length of the CDR3 is 15 residues. The CDR3 region has the DNA TGTGCCTGGTCCGCTGGACTAGCGGACCAACAGACCCAGTACTTC. Protein: CAWSAGLADQQTQYF.

Here the CDR3 reads CASSCRTGRGEQYF. The DNA for the CDR3 is TGTGCCAGCAGTTGCCGGACAGGCCGTGGGGAGCAGTACTTC. The chain couples TRBV6-6 to TRBJ2-7; TRBD1 matches at 7 bases. The CDR3 loop spans 14 amino acids. CDR1 and CDR2 (germline): MNHNY, SVGAGI (reference sequence). Trimming at V came to 4 bases and at J to 7 bases, leaving 10 bases not matched to a gene.

The V call is TRBV2, the J call TRBJ2-7; D might be TRBD2 (7 bases). Germline V gene lookup returns CDR1 SNHLY and CDR2 FYNNEI. The CDR3 has 14 amino acids. Deletions cut 6 bases from V and 4 bases from J, with 16 bases between. As DNA, the CDR3 is TGTGCCAGCAGACAGGGTAGGGGGGGGTACGAGCAGTACTTC. This codes for CASRQGRGGYEQYF.

V is TRBV30 and J is TRBJ1-2, with TRBD1 matching over 9 bases. The CDR3 totals 11 residues. After removal of 3 bases from V and 10 bases from J, the junction contained 3 bases not matched to a gene. The germline V gene encodes CDR1 GTSNPN and CDR2 SVGIG (reference sequence). The CDR3 region is CAWRWTGVYTF. Here the CDR3 DNA reads TGTGCCTGGAGGTGGACAGGGGTCTACACCTTC.

V gene TRBV4-3 combines with J gene TRBJ1-2; 9 nucleotides align to TRBD1. Germline assignment: CDR1 LGHNA and CDR2 YSLEER. The CDR3 consists of 14 residues. With V trimmed by 4 bases and J by 6 bases, 6 bases remained unmatched. CDR3 coding DNA: TGCGCCAGCAGCCGGTTCGGGACAGGGAATGGCTACACCTTC. This gives the protein CASSRFGTGNGYTF.

This clone was observed a single time. The chain combines TRBV11-3 with TRBJ2-7; TRBD1 might be the D (6 bases). The CDR3 runs 14 residues. Germline V gene lookup returns CDR1 SGHNT and CDR2 YENEEA. V gave up 2 bases and J gave up 2 bases, with 10 bases separating them. CDR3 residues: CASSLTGKPYEQYF. The CDR3 nucleotides are TGTGCCAGCAGCTTAACAGGGAAGCCCTACGAGCAGTACTTC.